This T cell receptor (beta chain) was profiled in a study of cytomegalovirus exposure and HLA in healthy donors (dated by TCRdb to 2016 to 2017). A note on the overall study: An earlier analysis of about 530 of the donors reported approximately 280 Gb of sequence data and 90 million to 120 million unique TCR beta sequences obtained from approximately 180 million T cells. Roughly 300 gigabases of sequencing data and 80 million or so unique TCR sequences were included in an early release covering over 600 HLA-typed donors. The genetic ancestry cluster associated with self-reported Caucasian donors included 81% of the roughly 400 genotyped donors. The study aimed to test whether cataloging public T cell receptors could reveal signatures of past pathogen exposure. Using immunosequencing, the study profiled T cell repertoires from 550 to 750 subjects and related those repertoires to cytomegalovirus serostatus. Along with the approximately 670-subject first cohort, a separate validation cohort of approximately 110 different subjects was used. To predict cytomegalovirus infection status, the study combined high-throughput TCR immunosequencing, statistical association of individual TCRs with disease status, and machine learning. In a later analysis, previously published TCR beta repertoires from roughly 710 donors were re-analyzed and high-resolution HLA genotyping was added so that TCR occurrence patterns could be studied. In the later analysis, no new phenotypic data were used to find candidate immune exposures; instead, reliance was placed on TCR beta sequences and their occurrence across donors. To decide whether each TCR beta V gene segment behaved as functional or pseudogenic, an earlier analysis of some 570 of the donors relied on high-throughput TCR beta sequencing. Donor age, sex, ethnicity and CMV serostatus were compiled together with the repertoire data. In a later genetic analysis, genome-wide SNP genotypes for about three fifths of the 666 donors were used, and that subset was treated as a discovery cohort. All discovery cohort repertoires had been generated using a single sequencing platform. HLA typing covered class I and class II loci at four-digit resolution. Typing coverage varied by locus: 629-630 donors for A, B, C, DRB1 and DQB1; more than 500 for DQA1; about 570 for DPA1; around 490 for DPB1. Roughly 5 DR-DQ haplotypes were treated as single units for association and clustering because of strong linkage in the cohort. Across roughly 420 genotyped donors of the cohort, an average of about 220,000 unique TCR beta nucleotide sequences per donor were sequenced, and roughly a sixth of those sequences were non-productive. The investigation overall reported the following: The study listed around 160 TCR beta chains as associated with cytomegalovirus. According to a later analysis, TCR association rates differed among HLA loci, with DRB1 alleles showing the most associated TCRs and HLA-C alleles showing the fewest. A further reported finding was that TCR beta sequences accurately predicted the HLA-A and HLA-B alleles for most subjects in the first cohort. An earlier analysis of roughly 570 of the donors showed that most TCR beta V segments appeared in productive rearrangements either about 90% or about 30% of the time, which broadly matched IMGT annotations. In this cohort, only TCR beta chains were sequenced, and detectable features were limited by the absence of alpha or paired-chain data. In a later analysis, HLA-associated TCR beta chains showed more clonal expansion and lower generation probabilities than non-associated chains that were equally common. According to a later analysis, most CMV-associated TCR beta chains appeared to be HLA-restricted, and the HLA associations seemed to be driven largely by CMV exposure. In a later genetic analysis, a missense DCLRE1C variant was associated with V-gene and J-gene trimming of TCR beta chains, and the association was replicated in an independent cohort. The only immune exposure information available for the cohort was CMV serostatus. About 17 rarely observed V segments, including chromosome 9 orphons, were excluded from the earlier analysis of several hundred of the donors because counts were too low. A later analysis reported that several top co-occurrence clusters appeared linked to parvovirus B19, influenza, CMV and Epstein-Barr virus. Assigning TCR associations to individual alleles was difficult when HLA alleles, especially DR and DQ, strongly co-occurred. Presence/absence analyses assumed roughly uniform sequencing depth across donors, an assumption that may not hold. According to a later genetic analysis, donors in an Asian-associated ancestry cluster had fewer N-insertions in productive TCRs than the approximately 670-donor mean. A group of highly shared sequence variants was considered likely to be a technical artifact of the sequencing pipeline. A few of the identified cytomegalovirus-associated TCR beta chains were confirmed in vitro to be specific for cytomegalovirus antigens. Some IMGT-functional V segments, including TRBV6-2 and TRBV6-3, could not be distinguished by the 87-base-pair reads and were therefore excluded. Because HLA typing was missing for some donors at each locus, association tests included only the typed subset. Specific HLA alleles were associated with around 18,000 TCR beta sequences at a false discovery rate of 0.05 in a later analysis. The authors suggested that the approach could potentially be extended to other disease states and immunological phenotypes. Linkage disequilibrium might explain the correlated functional status among segregating V segments, but an unknown experimental factor could not be excluded. Most TCR sequences were seen in very few donors, while some public TCRs were found in many individuals. In both the original and validation cohorts, the classifier was reported to diagnose cytomegalovirus status with high specificity and sensitivity.

The library was produced with the immunoSEQ multiplex PCR assay. A mixture of 60 forward primers for TCR Vbeta segments and 13 reverse primers for TCR Jbeta segments was used in the multiplex PCR. The CDR3 region of rearranged TCR beta genes was amplified from genomic DNA with a multiplex PCR assay. On the Illumina HiSeq System, the amplified TCR beta libraries were sequenced as 87-base-pair reads. Regarding the original processing steps: Across the 500 to 850 repertoires, a later analysis counted approximately 75 million unique TCR beta chains, some 11 million of which were shared by at least two donors. To remove PCR and sequencing errors, raw reads were error-corrected and collapsed into unique sequences using a nearest-neighbor algorithm that merged closely related sequences. Alignment of CDR3 sequences to IMGT reference sequences was used to assign V, D and J gene segments. For a sequence to be retained, a match of at least six nucleotides was required to both a V gene segment and a J gene segment. A rearrangement counted as productive if the CDR3 had no stop codons and remained in frame with V and J, and every other rearrangement counted as non-productive. CDR3 was defined according to IMGT convention as the region running from the second conserved V-encoded cysteine to the conserved J-encoded phenylalanine. In an earlier analysis of approximately 500 of the donors, sequences lacking an unambiguous match to a single V gene segment were excluded. An earlier analysis of several hundred of the donors called V segments functional above 56.7% productive rearrangements and segregating when the between-donor standard deviation exceeded 5%. A statistical classification framework was developed to diagnose cytomegalovirus status using the catalog of TCR beta chain sequences. In a later analysis, V and J genes were assigned by comparing TCR nucleotide sequences against IMGT/GENE-DB human TR gene sequences. Using the TCRdist pipeline, a later analysis assigned CDR3 sequences along with most-parsimonious VDJ recombination scenarios. In a later analysis, every TCR beta chain was defined by the combination of its CDR3 amino acid sequence and its V-gene family, and reads without a unique V-gene family were dropped. As a way to deal with suspected cross-contamination and a sequencing artifact, a later analysis dropped nearly 600 nucleotide sequences that were highly shared and had low generation probability. In a later analysis, a clonal expansion index was calculated for each public chain from normalized within-repertoire ranks of inferred template counts. In a later analysis, generation probabilities were computed with a VDJ recombination model fitted to out-of-frame rearrangements, and the resulting probabilities were checked against IGoR. In a later analysis, TCR-TCR, TCR-HLA and TCR-CMV co-occurrence was scored with hypergeometric tests, and a repertoire-size bias correction was applied to TCR pairs. To estimate false discovery rates, a later analysis permuted the HLA or CMV assignments 20 times. In a later analysis, co-occurring TCRs were grouped using DBSCAN, and TCRdist sequence similarity was added for clustering within HLA-allele-positive subsets. Co-occurrence clustering excluded repertoires with fewer than 30,000 or more than 120,000 public chains, plus five with anomalous nucleotide sharing. As stored in TCRdb, this immuneACCESS dataset retains in-frame rearrangements with V and J assigned. A fraction of the clones does not appear; measured against another copy, unresolved V genes explain less than half of the discrepancy, and the remainder lacks a known reason. V, J and clone size are those of that table, while D and trimming were read from the DNA. The sample table contains more than 90,000 clones; only one count was recorded for approximately 83% of them. The ten largest clones represent approximately 3.9% of the sample.

The cohort was made up of several hundred healthy bone marrow donors. At the time of sampling, every cohort member was nominally healthy, though immune exposures that went unrecorded were likely present. The donor tested CMV seronegative, placing the donor among the 350 or so seronegative members of the cohort. A peripheral blood sample was collected from each donor, and TCR beta sequencing was performed on peripheral blood mononuclear cells. Genomic DNA extraction from the blood cell samples was performed with the Qiagen DNeasy Blood Extraction Kit. Via the germline V gene, CDR1 is SGDLS and CDR2 YYNGEE. From cysteine to phenylalanine, the CDR3 is 14 amino acids long. Of the read, only the CDR3 DNA is kept; its 42 bases are in frame from base 1. Cut back by 0 bases and 3 bases, the V and J ends lie 8 bases apart. About this clone: No cognate antigen has been identified for it. Base qualities are not recorded, but no much larger clone differs from it by a single base.

The rearranged segments are TRBV9 and TRBJ2-3; the D region possibly corresponds to TRBD2 (5 bases align). Source material: PBMCs. This receptor was identified in a man in his forties or fifties in good health and CMV-seronegative. CDR3 sequence: CASSVERETDTQYF. The sequence in DNA is TGTGCCAGCAGCGTAGAGAGGGAAACAGATACGCAGTATTTT.